This entry is about one TCR beta chain. V lost 5 bases to trimming and J lost 0 bases; unmatched junction nucleotides: 9. This CDR3 contains 18 residues. Germline CDR1 MDHEN, CDR2 SYDVKM. This sample stems from a study of blood T cell repertoires in COVID-19. The wider study: Acute and convalescent COVID-19 specimens originated in the United States, Italy and Spain. The analysed material was cDNA or gDNA that came from T cells, B-cell-depleted T cells, or PBMCs.

Original analysis: Amplification from reference gene primers served as the basis for estimated nucleated cell counts. Libraries were prepared by immunoSEQ multiplex PCR; TCRdb keeps only in-frame clonotypes and omits some of them. D and trimming come from the DNA, and the V and J calls and clone size come from that table. Of around 140,000 clones listed, around 89% are singletons. The source of this sequence is a man in his 60s with active or convalescent COVID-19. The sample taken for sequencing was peripheral blood. This sequence joins TRBV28 and TRBJ1-6; the match to TRBD1 covers 8 bases. The CDR3 sequence: CASSRGGQGHSYNSPLHF. CDR3 DNA: TGTGCCAGCAGTCGGGGAGGACAGGGCCACTCCTATAATTCACCCCTCCACTTT.